This paragraph covers one T cell receptor (beta chain) sequence. The data stem from a study of control samples from healthy donors and cancer patients. Trimming cost V 4 bases and J 8 bases, with 16 bases left between them. CDR3 length: 14 residues. The germline V gene encodes CDR1 SGHTS and CDR2 YDEGEE. The protocol was immunoSEQ multiplex PCR, while the TCRdb copy is restricted to in-frame clones and leaves out a portion. In the table there are about 54,000 clones, 95% to 96% of which are singletons. The sequencing input was blood. J is TRBJ2-1 and V is TRBV5-8; D is possibly TRBD1 (6 bases). The source of this sequence is a woman aged 30 to 39 in good health. The CDR3 region has the DNA TGTGCCAGCAGCGAGTACAGGGTGGGGGATGAGCAGTTCTTC. Its protein is CASSEYRVGDEQFF.